This TCR beta chain stems from a study of cytomegalovirus exposure and HLA in healthy donors. Using immunoSEQ multiplex PCR, the repertoire was profiled, and TCRdb retains in-frame clones only, with some absent. The sample shows a few hundred thousand clones, 90% of them seen only once. This clone showed up just once. Its target is not known. Findings and limits, study-wide: TCR beta chains numbering more than 150 were designated cytomegalovirus-associated.

Separation from the 666-subject first cohort characterized the roughly 120-subject validation cohort, to which the donors belonged. Sequences were obtained from PBMCs. This clonotype was sampled from a woman aged 18-30 years in good health and CMV-seronegative.

CDR3 amino acids: CASSYSWGPKNIQYF. The CDR3 coding sequence is TGTGCCAGCAGTTACTCGTGGGGCCCTAAAAACATTCAGTACTTC. The gene calls are TRBV6-5 and TRBJ2-4; D perhaps matches TRBD1 (5 bases). The CDR3 runs 15 residues. Trimming cost V 0 bases and J 4 bases, with 10 bases left between them. Germline CDR1 is MNHEY and CDR2 is SVGAGI.